This T cell receptor (beta chain) was profiled in a study of blood T cell repertoires in COVID-19. Study-wide context: From the United States, Italy and Spain came samples of acute and convalescent COVID-19. PBMCs, B-cell-depleted T cells, or T cells provided the cDNA or gDNA that made up the material.

Enrolment of Seattle patients took place during active infection, and they were followed longitudinally. This CDR3 spans 16 amino acids. Looked up from germline, CDR1 is SEHNR and CDR2 is FQNEAQ (reference sequence). The ends lost 0 bases at V and 5 bases at J; junction bases unmatched: 9. Methods used by the authors: It was from reference gene primer amplification that nucleated cell counts were estimated. The repertoire was sequenced with immunoSEQ multiplex PCR; TCRdb's copy has only in-frame clones and lacks some. D and trimming come from the DNA, and the V and J calls and clone size come from that table. The table has roughly 180,000 clones, roughly 81% seen once.

The sequence was collected from a woman of 80 years or more with COVID-19, enrolled during active disease. This chain connects TRBV7-9 to TRBJ2-7; 8 nucleotides align to TRBD2. Sequencing was done on a sample of peripheral blood. CDR3 loop: CASSLAMGLGADEQYF. For the CDR3, the DNA is TGTGCCAGCAGCTTAGCCATGGGACTAGGGGCGGACGAGCAGTACTTC.